This T cell receptor (beta chain) appears in the sequencing data of a study of CD8 T cells in ankylosing spondylitis. Findings and caveats of the study: A motif in TCR beta, a set of seven to nine highly homologous variants, appeared characteristic of ankylosing spondylitis blood. CD8+ by phenotype, disease-linked clones were relatively rare in peripheral blood. Clones tied to disease were said to be significantly enriched in matched ankylosing spondylitis synovial fluid. Some motif variants were previously reported in reactive arthritis synovial fluid and blood.

Quantitative molecular-barcoded 5'-RACE generated the TCR beta libraries. Each CDR3 protein gets one entry after TCRdb re-called the 5' RACE reads with MiXCR. The table shows over 600,000 distinct CDR3 sequences, with over 15% occurring only once. This clonotype was seen repeatedly, ten times or more. What it recognizes is unknown. Germline-derived CDR1 and CDR2 are SNHLY and FYNNEI. With 4 bases removed from V and 0 bases from J, the gap between germline ends came to 6 bases. CDR3 size: 13 residues. The specimen was blood, either unsorted or a sorted T cell fraction (not recorded which). The receptor comes from a male donor with ankylosing spondylitis. The chain joins TRBV2 to TRBJ1-1; D remains ambiguous. The CDR3 region has the DNA TGTGCCAGCAGTGCTGGTATGAACACTGAAGCTTTCTTT. Its translation is CASSAGMNTEAFF.